This T cell receptor (beta chain) was profiled in a study of CD8 T cells in Susac syndrome. Study-level results: Within Susac syndrome CD4+ T cell repertoires, clonal expansion was not evident.

Worth noting for this clonotype: Its antigen is currently unknown.

The CDR3 runs 14 residues. Trimming stripped 5 bases from V and 1 base from J, with 11 bases between. With random hexamers, roughly 0.5 to 1 ug RNA was reverse transcribed. Each CDR3 protein is one row after TCRdb ran MiXCR on the immunoSEQ multiplex PCR reads. The repertoire holds approximately 210,000 distinct CDR3 sequences, with less than 95% as singletons. FACS was used to enrich TEMRA cells, whereas the CD8+ and CD4+ T cells were obtained by negative isolation. Source material: CD4+ T cells from PBMCs. The TCR was taken from a human donor with Susac syndrome. V gene TRBV12-3 or TRBV12-4 combines with J gene TRBJ1-1, with D unresolved. The CDR3 here is CASSMVGKNTEAFF. CDR3 nucleotide sequence: TGTGCCAGCAGTATGGTGGGGAAGAACACTGAAGCTTTCTTT.